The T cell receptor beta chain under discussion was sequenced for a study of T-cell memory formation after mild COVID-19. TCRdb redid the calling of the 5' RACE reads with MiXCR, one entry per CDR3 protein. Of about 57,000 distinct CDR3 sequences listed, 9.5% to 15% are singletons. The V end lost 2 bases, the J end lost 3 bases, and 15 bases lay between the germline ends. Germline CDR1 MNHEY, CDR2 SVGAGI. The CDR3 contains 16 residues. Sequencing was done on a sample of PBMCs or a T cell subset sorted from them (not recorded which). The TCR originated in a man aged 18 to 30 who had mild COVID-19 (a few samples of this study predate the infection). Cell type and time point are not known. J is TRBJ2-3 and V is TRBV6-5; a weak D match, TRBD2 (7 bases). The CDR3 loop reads CASSYLVGGPTDTQYF. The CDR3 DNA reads TGTGCCAGCAGTTACCTAGTGGGGGGGCCTACAGATACGCAGTATTTT.